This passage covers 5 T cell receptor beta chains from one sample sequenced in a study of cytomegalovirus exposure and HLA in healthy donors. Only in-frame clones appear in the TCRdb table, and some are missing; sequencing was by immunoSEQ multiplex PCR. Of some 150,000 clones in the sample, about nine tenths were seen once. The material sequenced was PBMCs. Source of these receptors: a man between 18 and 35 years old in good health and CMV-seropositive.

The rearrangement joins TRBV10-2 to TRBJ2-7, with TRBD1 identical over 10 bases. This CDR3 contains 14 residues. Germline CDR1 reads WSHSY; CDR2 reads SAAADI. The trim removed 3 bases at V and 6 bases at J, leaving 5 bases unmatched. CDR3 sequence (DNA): TGCGCCAGCAGTGAAGTCGGACAGGGGGTCGAGCAGTACTTC. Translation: CASSEVGQGVEQYF.

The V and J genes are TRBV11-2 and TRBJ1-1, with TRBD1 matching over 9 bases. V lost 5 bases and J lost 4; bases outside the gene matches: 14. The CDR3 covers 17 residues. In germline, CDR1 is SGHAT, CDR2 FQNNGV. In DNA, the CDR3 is TGTGCCAGCAGCCCCGGGACAGGGAACCCTGGCGGCACTGAAGCTTTCTTT. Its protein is CASSPGTGNPGGTEAFF.

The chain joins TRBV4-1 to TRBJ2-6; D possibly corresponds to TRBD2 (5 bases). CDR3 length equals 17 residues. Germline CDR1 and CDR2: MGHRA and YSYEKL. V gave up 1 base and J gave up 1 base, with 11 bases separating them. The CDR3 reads CASSQVGRGSGANVLTF. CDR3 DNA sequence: TGCGCCAGCAGCCAAGTAGGACGGGGTTCTGGGGCCAACGTCCTGACTTTC.

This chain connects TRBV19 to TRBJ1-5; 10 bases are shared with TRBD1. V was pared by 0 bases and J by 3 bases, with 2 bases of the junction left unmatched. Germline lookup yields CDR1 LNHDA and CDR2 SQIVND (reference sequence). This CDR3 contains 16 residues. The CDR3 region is CASSIEGQGLNQPQHF. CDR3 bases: TGTGCCAGTAGTATAGAGGGACAGGGGCTCAATCAGCCCCAGCATTTT.

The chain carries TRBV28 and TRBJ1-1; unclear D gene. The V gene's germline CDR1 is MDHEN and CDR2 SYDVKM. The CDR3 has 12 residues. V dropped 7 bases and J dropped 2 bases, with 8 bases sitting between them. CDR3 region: CASNYENTEAFF. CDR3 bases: TGTGCCAGCAACTATGAAAACACTGAAGCTTTCTTT.